The clone carrying this T cell receptor (beta chain) was seen many times. Its target is not known. TCRdb re-analysed the RT-PCR reads in MiXCR, keeping a single row per CDR3 protein. Of 400,000 to 650,000 distinct CDR3 sequences listed, around 7.9% were seen once; the top ten hold around 14%. This specimen comes from a study of response to subunit inactivated influenza vaccine. The study's findings and limits: Authors suggested that a seasonal influenza vaccination recruits few new T cells each time.

Germline V lookup: CDR1 KGHDR, CDR2 SFDVKD. Trimming pared 6 bases from V and 9 bases from J, leaving 17 bases between. The CDR3 is 14 amino acids. The TCR sequence derives from a man aged 45 to 70 who received an inactivated influenza vaccine. The J gene is TRBJ1-5, the V gene TRBV24-1; the D gene is possibly TRBD1 (5 bases). Sequences were derived from PBMCs from blood, sampled roughly 24 months after vaccination. In DNA, the CDR3 is TGTGCCACCAGTCCGGGACCAGGGCTGGGGCCCCAGCATTTT. It codes for CATSPGPGLGPQHF.